The 32 T cell receptor beta chains given below trace back to one sample, sequenced in a study of CD8+ T cells in alopecia areata. Treatment: oral pan-JAK inhibitor, 5-10 mg twice daily. cDNA reverse transcribed from extracted RNA served as the sequencing template. Assay: immunoSEQ multiplex PCR; the TCRdb copy retains only in-frame clones and omits some. This table holds 95,000 to 100,000 clones, about 58% found once. The input for sequencing was CD8+ T cells sorted from blood, taken at week 4, from a patient treated with tofacitinib. The receptors were gathered from a human donor with alopecia areata.

A note on this clone: One end of the junction does not line up with germline, which may come from a read error. This chain uses TRBV5-1 with TRBJ1-2, with D perhaps TRBD1 (6 bases). CDR1 and CDR2 from the germline V gene are SGHRS and YFSETQ. This CDR3 contains 15 residues. The CDR3 loop is CASSLRGVWNYGYTF. Written as DNA, the CDR3 is TGTGCCAGCAGCTTGAGGGGGGTCTGGAACTATGGCTACACCTTC.

This chain uses TRBV7-2 with TRBJ2-1; no definite D call. The CDR3 is made up of 13 amino acids. V was trimmed by 8 bases and J by 4 bases, leaving 12 bases between them. Per the germline V gene, CDR1 is SGHTA and CDR2 is FQGNSA. CDR3 loop: CASCPSKYNEQFF. As DNA, the CDR3 is TGTGCCAGCTGTCCTTCTAAGTACAATGAGCAGTTCTTC.

The genes are TRBV7-8 and TRBJ2-7; no clear D. The germline V and J ends were trimmed by 6 bases and 3 bases, with 12 bases remaining between them. The CDR3 sequence is 13 residues long. CDR1 and CDR2 (germline): SGHVS, FQNEAQ. This CDR3 reads CASSYGQHYEQYF. As DNA, the CDR3 is TGTGCCAGCAGTTATGGGCAGCACTACGAGCAGTACTTC.

V usage is TRBV2 and J usage is TRBJ2-1; TRBD2 matches 11 bases. CDR1 is SNHLY, CDR2 FYNNEI, per germline. The CDR3 consists of 16 residues. The V and J ends lost 5 bases and 7 bases, in that order; junction bases with no gene match: 10. The DNA for the CDR3 is TGTGCCAGCAGTCAGGGCCTAGCGGGGGGCCATAATGAGCAGTTCTTC. Its protein product is CASSQGLAGGHNEQFF.

As regards this clone: One end of the junction does not line up with germline, which may come from a read error. The chain uses TRBV4-1 and TRBJ1-5, with 8 bases aligning to TRBD1. Germline V gives CDR1 MGHRA, CDR2 YSYEKL. The CDR3 is made up of 15 amino acids. This CDR3 reads CASTQIPGGGQPQHF. The CDR3 DNA reads as TGCGCCAGCACCCAAATTCCAGGGGGCGGTCAGCCCCAGCATTTT.

This clone came up many times. The CDR3 nucleotides read TGTGCCAGCAGTCTGACTAGCGGGAGGGGTACCGGGGAGCTGTTTTTT. It codes for CASSLTSGRGTGELFF. The V and J genes are TRBV27 and TRBJ2-2, with 14 nucleotides matching TRBD2. V shed 5 bases, J shed 5 bases, and the junction held 4 bases outside the gene matches. This CDR3 has 16 residues. The germline V gene encodes CDR1 MNHEY and CDR2 SMNVEV (reference sequence).

The CDR3 protein is CASSPGDYPGQFF. Here the CDR3 DNA reads TGTGCCAGCAGCCCAGGGGACTACCCCGGGCAGTTCTTC. The V gene is TRBV6-5, the J gene TRBJ2-1; a possible D gene is TRBD2 (7 bases). The CDR3 contains 13 residues. Germline V gives CDR1 MNHEY, CDR2 SVGAGI. V was clipped by 6 bases and J by 12 bases, with 18 bases between them.

This clone was found a few times. Here the CDR3 reads CASSLQLAGIGNEQFF. In DNA form, the CDR3 reads TGTGCCAGCAGCTTGCAACTAGCGGGGATTGGTAATGAGCAGTTCTTC. The chain couples TRBV13 to TRBJ2-1; 10 nucleotides align to TRBD2. From germline, CDR1 is PRHDT and CDR2 FYEKMQ (reference sequence). V trimming: 3 bases; J trimming: 7 bases; junction bases outside the gene matches: 9. The CDR3 length is 16 residues.

This sequence joins TRBV9 and TRBJ2-7, with 9 bases matching TRBD1. Looked up from germline, CDR1 is SGDLS and CDR2 is YYNGEE. This CDR3 region has 14 residues. V lost 4 bases and J lost 3; bases outside the gene matches: 5. The CDR3 loop is CASSQTDRGYEQYF. CDR3 coding DNA: TGTGCCAGCAGCCAAACGGACAGGGGCTACGAGCAGTACTTC.

This clone was seen a few times. CDR3 sequence (DNA): TGCAGCGTTGAAGACACGGTCTCCTACGAGCAGTACTTC. Its protein is CSVEDTVSYEQYF. V and J are TRBV29-1 and TRBJ2-7; D remains ambiguous. V gave up 0 bases and J gave up 0 bases, with 6 bases separating them. Germline V gene lookup returns CDR1 SQVTM and CDR2 ANQGSEA. The CDR3 extends over 13 amino acids.

With regard to this clone: One end of the junction fails to match germline, which may point to a read error. This sequence joins TRBV6-4 and TRBJ2-1; D is undetermined. The length of the CDR3 is 14 residues. Per the germline V gene, CDR1 is MRHNA and CDR2 is SNTAGT. CDR3 region: CAISESQLPNEQFF. CDR3 in DNA: TGTGCCATCAGTGAGTCCCAGCTCCCCAATGAGCAGTTCTTC.

The chain has TRBV25-1 and TRBJ1-2; D is undetermined. V lost 8 bases and J 7 bases, leaving 14 bases between the germline ends. The CDR3 runs 12 residues. Germline loops: CDR1 MGHDK, CDR2 SYGVNS. The CDR3 loop is CASGEQGGGYTF. The CDR3 nucleotides read TGTGCCAGCGGCGAACAAGGAGGTGGCTACACCTTC.

The J gene is TRBJ2-2, the V gene TRBV15; 7 nucleotides match TRBD2. Germline V CDR1 and CDR2: LNHNV, YYDKDF (reference sequence). This CDR3 spans 18 amino acids. Trimming cost V 8 bases and J 1 base; bases outside gene matches: 16. The CDR3, as DNA: TGTGCCACCGCCGAACAGGTCGGGAGGAAAATGAACACCGGGGAGCTGTTTTTT. Translation gives CATAEQVGRKMNTGELFF. Using reference TRBV15 and TRBJ2-2 for the parts outside the CDR3, the full variable domain is DAMVIQNPRYQVTQFGKPVTLSCSQTLNHNVMYWYQQKSSQAPKLLFHYYDKDFNNEADTPDNFQSRRPNTSFCFLDIRSPGLGDTAMYLCATAEQVGRKMNTGELFFGEGSRLTVL.

The gene calls are TRBV7-9 and TRBJ1-5; no clear D gene. This CDR3 contains 14 residues. Trimming removed 1 base at V and 5 bases at J, with 9 bases between. The germline V gene encodes CDR1 SEHNR and CDR2 FQNEAQ (reference sequence). The CDR3 DNA reads as TGTGCCAGCAGCTTAGACAACGGGCATCAGCCCCAGCATTTT. It yields the protein CASSLDNGHQPQHF.

V and J are TRBV27 and TRBJ2-1; 8 nucleotides match TRBD1. V shed 3 bases, J shed 1 base, and the junction held 5 bases outside the gene matches. Per germline, CDR1 MNHEY and CDR2 SMNVEV (reference sequence). This CDR3 spans 16 amino acids. The CDR3 region is CASSFTGGGSYNEQFF. For the CDR3, the DNA is TGTGCCAGCAGTTTTACAGGGGGTGGGTCCTACAATGAGCAGTTCTTC.

This sequence joins TRBV5-1 and TRBJ2-7, with D perhaps TRBD1 (6 bases). The CDR3 loop spans 13 amino acids. Looked up from germline, CDR1 is SGHRS and CDR2 is YFSETQ. Trimming left V 4 bases short and J 3 bases short, with 11 bases between. This chain's CDR3 is CASSLGHNYEQYF. The CDR3 bases are TGCGCCAGCAGCCTGGGACATAACTACGAGCAGTACTTC.

J is TRBJ1-1 and V is TRBV28; 7 bases are a match to TRBD1. Germline CDR1 is MDHEN and CDR2 is SYDVKM. Trimming removed 3 bases from V and 4 bases from J; junction bases left unmatched: 8. CDR3 length: 15 amino acids. CDR3 sequence reads: CASSLPEQGTTEAFF. DNA of the CDR3: TGTGCCAGCAGTTTGCCCGAACAGGGGACCACTGAAGCTTTCTTT.

This clone was recorded a few times. This chain joins TRBV5-1 and TRBJ2-7; maybe TRBD2 (6 bases). Deletions cut 4 bases from V and 1 base from J, with 18 bases between. Germline lookup yields CDR1 SGHRS and CDR2 YFSETQ. There are 16 residues in the CDR3. CDR3 loop: CASSLLNGGPSYEQYF. DNA for the CDR3: TGCGCCAGCAGCCTCCTTAACGGAGGGCCATCCTACGAGCAGTACTTC.

V usage is TRBV29-1 and J usage is TRBJ1-6; D is ambiguous. The V gene's germline CDR1 is SQVTM and CDR2 ANQGSEA. The CDR3 length is 10 residues. Between the trimmed V and J ends, which lost 1 base and 15 bases, there was a span of 7 bases. The CDR3 protein is CSVEGRLLHF. For the CDR3, the DNA is TGCAGCGTTGAAGGCCGTCTCCTCCACTTT. Together with reference TRBV29-1 and TRBJ1-6, the CDR3 gives the full variable domain: SAVISQKPSRDICQRGTSLTIQCQVDSQVTMMFWYRQQPGQSLTLIATANQGSEATYESGFVIDKFPISRPNLTFSTLTVSNMSPEDSSIYLCSVEGRLLHFGNGTRLTVT.

This clone was detected only a few times. The chain combines TRBV25-1 with TRBJ2-1; TRBD2 aligns across 11 bases. V shed 5 bases and J 7 bases; nucleotides not matched to a gene: 4. CDR3 length: 14 residues. CDR1 is MGHDK, CDR2 SYGVNS, per germline. The CDR3: CASSFSGRANEQFF. Here the CDR3 DNA reads TGTGCCAGCAGTTTTAGCGGGAGGGCGAATGAGCAGTTCTTC.

This clone was counted between two and nine times. V gene TRBV9 combines with J gene TRBJ2-3; no clear D. The CDR3 contains 15 residues. Germline lookup yields CDR1 SGDLS and CDR2 YYNGEE. V was trimmed by 4 bases and J by 6 bases, leaving 18 bases between them. The CDR3 DNA is TGTGCCAGCAGCCAAATCCCCCTTCGAGCCGATACGCAGTATTTT. It specifies CASSQIPLRADTQYF. The full variable domain, in which reference TRBV9 and TRBJ2-3 provide the parts outside the CDR3, is DSGVTQTPKHLITATGQRVTLRCSPRSGDLSVYWYQQSLDQGLQFLIQYYNGEERAKGNILERFSAQQFPDLHSELNLSSLELGDSALYFCASSQIPLRADTQYFGPGTRLTVL.

This sequence joins TRBV7-2 and TRBJ2-5; TRBD2 agrees at 8 bases. The CDR3 has 16 amino acids. The junction had 9 bases not matched to a gene; V was cut back by 4 bases and J by 2 bases. Germline V lookup: CDR1 SGHTA, CDR2 FQGNSA. The CDR3 sequence is CASSSPSLAGQETQYF. CDR3 bases: TGTGCCAGCAGCTCCCCCTCTTTAGCGGGACAAGAGACCCAGTACTTC.

In its sample, this clone was seen a few times. J is TRBJ2-2 and V is TRBV5-1; no definite D call. The CDR3 covers 17 residues. Trimming pared 4 bases from V and 0 bases from J, leaving 16 bases between. Germline V gene data show CDR1 as SGHRS and CDR2 as YFSETQ. CDR3 bases: TGCGCCAGCAGCGGGATGGGTCGAACGTCGAACACCGGGGAGCTGTTTTTT. This codes for CASSGMGRTSNTGELFF. Using reference TRBV5-1 and TRBJ2-2 for the parts outside the CDR3, the full variable domain is KAGVTQTPRYLIKTRGQQVTLSCSPISGHRSVSWYQQTPGQGLQFLFEYFSETQRNKGNFPGRFSGRQFSNSRSEMNVSTLELGDSALYLCASSGMGRTSNTGELFFGEGSRLTVL.

The chain uses TRBV7-9 and TRBJ2-1, with a weak D call TRBD2 (5 bases). The V gene lost 1 base and the J gene lost 0 bases, with 13 bases spanning the gap. CDR1 is SEHNR, CDR2 FQNEAQ, per germline (reference sequence). The length of the CDR3 is 17 residues. CDR3 protein: CASSLVGSGDSYNEQFF. As DNA, the CDR3 is TGTGCCAGCAGCTTAGTCGGCAGCGGAGACTCCTACAATGAGCAGTTCTTC.

This chain connects TRBV25-1 to TRBJ2-7, with TRBD1 identical over 10 bases. Germline V gene lookup returns CDR1 MGHDK and CDR2 SYGVNS. V shed 2 bases and J 5 bases; nucleotides not matched to a gene: 9. The CDR3 consists of 16 residues. The CDR3 DNA is TGTGCCAGCAGTGAACTGGCGGGACAGGGGACCCACGAGCAGTACTTC. This encodes CASSELAGQGTHEQYF.

The J gene is TRBJ2-3, the V gene TRBV5-6; D remains ambiguous. CDR1 is SGHDT, CDR2 YYEEEE, per germline. The V gene lost 0 bases and the J gene lost 2 bases, with 13 bases spanning the gap. The CDR3 totals 16 residues. The CDR3 DNA is TGTGCCAGCAGCTTGGCCACTCGGCCAAACACAGATACGCAGTATTTT. Protein product: CASSLATRPNTDTQYF.

With regard to this clone: Different DNA sequences within this sample yield the same CDR3. The V and J genes are TRBV27 and TRBJ2-1; D unclear. V dropped 2 bases and J dropped 0 bases, with 8 bases sitting between them. Germline CDR1 is MNHEY and CDR2 is SMNVEV (reference sequence). CDR3 length equals 15 residues. The CDR3 here is CASSLGLSSYNEQFF. Written as DNA, the CDR3 is TGTGCCAGCAGTTTAGGCCTGAGCTCCTACAATGAGCAGTTCTTC.

This clone showed up just a few times. The chain uses TRBV29-1 and TRBJ1-1; no reliable D call. Germline values: CDR1 SQVTM, CDR2 ANQGSEA. The V end was cut by 2 bases, the J end by 3 bases, with 7 bases between. The CDR3 contains 12 residues. Here the CDR3 reads CSVELQYTEAFF. CDR3 coding DNA: TGCAGCGTTGAACTACAGTACACTGAAGCTTTCTTT.

The chain combines TRBV4-2 with TRBJ2-7; possibly TRBD1 for D (6 bases). The V gene lost 1 base and the J gene lost 1 base, with 11 bases spanning the gap. CDR1 is LGHNA, CDR2 YNFKEQ, per germline. The CDR3 covers 15 residues. CDR3 nucleotides: TGTGCCAGCAGCCAAGCCTCCGACAGGTCCTACGAGCAGTACTTC. Translated, it gives CASSQASDRSYEQYF.

The V gene is TRBV5-6, the J gene TRBJ1-1, with D possibly being TRBD1 (5 bases). This CDR3 spans 13 amino acids. Trimming took 7 bases from V and 8 from J, leaving 18 bases between them. Germline V gives CDR1 SGHDT, CDR2 YYEEEE. The CDR3 coding sequence is TGTGCCAGCTCTGGCGGGGGGAGTTCAGAAGCTTTCTTT. Its translation: CASSGGGSSEAFF.

The J gene is TRBJ2-7, the V gene TRBV4-1; D is unresolved. Germline V gene data show CDR1 as MGHRA and CDR2 as YSYEKL. The CDR3 length is 13 residues. Trimming left V 4 bases short and J 4 bases short, with 11 bases between. The CDR3 nucleotides read TGCGCCAGCAGCCCTAATCCCTATTACGAGCAGTACTTC. Translating it yields CASSPNPYYEQYF.

The chain joins TRBV5-6 to TRBJ1-1, with D possibly matching TRBD1 (5 bases). Germline values: CDR1 SGHDT, CDR2 YYEEEE. V lost 0 bases and J 5 bases, leaving 8 bases between the germline ends. The CDR3 is 13 residues long. The CDR3 nucleotides read TGTGCCAGCAGCTTGGCAGGGATGACTGAAGCTTTCTTT. Translating it yields CASSLAGMTEAFF.